This T cell receptor beta chain was sequenced in a study of blood T cell repertoires in COVID-19. Profiling relied on immunoSEQ multiplex PCR, and the TCRdb table lists in-frame clones only, not all of them. The sample includes 300,000 to 350,000 clones, 70% to 90% of them seen just once. Donors were grouped by their self-reported clinical history. The CDR3 covers 14 residues. V lost 4 bases and J lost 5; bases outside the gene matches: 3. Germline V gene lookup returns CDR1 WNHNN and CDR2 SYGVQD (reference sequence). The TCR originated in a man aged 25 to 40 who had recovered from COVID-19. The sequenced sample was PBMCs or T cells enriched from blood (not recorded which). The chain combines TRBV10-1 with TRBJ2-1; 9 positions agree with TRBD2. CDR3 nucleotide sequence: TGCGCCAGCAGTGGAGCTAGCGGGGACAATGAGCAGTTCTTC. Its protein product is CASSGASGDNEQFF.